The clone carrying this T cell receptor beta chain occurred once. Its target is unknown. The method was immunoSEQ multiplex PCR; TCRdb's version includes in-frame clones alone and lacks a portion of them. Among fewer than 550,000 clones listed, 60% to 80% were seen once. This CDR3 is 18 amino acids long. Trimming took 2 bases from V and 4 from J, leaving 23 bases between them. Germline-derived CDR1 and CDR2 are MDHEN and SYDVKM. This record belongs to a study of shared clonotypes between healthy human individuals. Turning to the study itself: Ranging from 18 to 49 in age, donors were a couple of women and a few men.

Study results and limitations: An expected dependence of interdonor clonotype sharing on sequencing depth was noted. The low donor count limited represented genetic and exposure-history diversity.

The sequence was collected from a woman between 40 and 50 years old in good health. Some clones in this sample may be carry-over from other donors' samples. The genes are TRBV28 and TRBJ1-2; possible D gene TRBD1, 5 bases. The sequencing sample was made of PBMCs. In DNA, the CDR3 is TGTGCCAGCAGTTTAACCCCCCAGATCTCCGAAGGGGTCTATGGCTACACCTTC. Translation: CASSLTPQISEGVYGYTF.